This is a list of T cell receptor beta chains from one sample in a study of shared clonotypes between healthy human individuals. Profiled with immunoSEQ multiplex PCR; TCRdb holds only in-frame clones, not every one. The sample shows some 2 million clones, just under 95% of them seen only once. Sample: naive CD8+ T cells sorted from blood. Receptor source: a man aged 18 to 30 in good health. CDR3s include the opening cysteine and the closing phenylalanine or tryptophan. The order of the fields is clone size, D gene, V gene, CDR3 length, J gene, CDR3 protein, CDR3 DNA. D genes are given only for firm matches. Size tells how often a clone was seen (once, few, many) or the class of an expanded clone, and some rows leave it out.

size: NA; D: TRBD1; V: TRBV2; length: 13; J: TRBJ1-1; CDR3: CASTGQGRTEAFF; DNA: TGTGCCAGCACGGGACAGGGGAGGACTGAAGCTTTCTTT
size: NA; D: NA; V: TRBV11-2; length: 16; J: TRBJ2-3; CDR3: CASSLGPTSSTDTQYF; DNA: TGTGCCAGCAGCTTAGGACCAACCAGTAGCACAGATACGCAGTATTTT
size: NA; D: NA; V: TRBV19; length: 17; J: TRBJ2-3; CDR3: CASSIDGGRWGTDTQYF; DNA: TGTGCCAGTAGTATAGATGGTGGGCGGTGGGGCACAGATACGCAGTATTTT
size: NA; D: TRBD1; V: TRBV27; length: 14; J: TRBJ1-2; CDR3: CASSLRGQGYGYTF; DNA: TGTGCCAGCAGTTTGAGGGGACAGGGATATGGCTACACCTTC
size: NA; D: TRBD1; V: TRBV30; length: 15; J: TRBJ1-2; CDR3: CASLPGGTASYGYTF; DNA: TGTGCCTCGCTCCCCGGCGGGACAGCTTCCTATGGCTACACCTTC
size: NA; D: NA; V: TRBV10-2; length: 14; J: TRBJ1-1; CDR3: CASSFTTGNTEAFF; DNA: TGCGCCAGCAGTTTTACAACAGGGAACACTGAAGCTTTCTTT
size: NA; D: TRBD1; V: TRBV5-1; length: 14; J: TRBJ1-1; CDR3: CASSLTGANTEAFF; DNA: TGCGCCAGCAGCTTGACAGGGGCGAACACTGAAGCTTTCTTT
size: NA; D: NA; V: TRBV27; length: 15; J: TRBJ2-1; CDR3: CASSLGGPSYNEQFF; DNA: TGTGCCAGCAGTTTAGGGGGTCCTTCCTACAATGAGCAGTTCTTC
size: NA; D: NA; V: TRBV11-2; length: 15; J: TRBJ2-5; CDR3: CASSLFIRSQETQYF; DNA: TGTGCCAGCAGCTTATTCATTCGCTCCCAAGAGACCCAGTACTTC
size: NA; D: NA; V: TRBV15; length: 14; J: TRBJ2-7; CDR3: CATSRDWGDYEQYF; DNA: TGTGCCACCAGCAGAGATTGGGGAGACTACGAGCAGTACTTC
size: NA; D: NA; V: TRBV6-5; length: 14; J: TRBJ1-1; CDR3: CASTSGRGKTEAFF; DNA: TGTGCCAGCACTAGTGGCAGGGGAAAAACTGAAGCTTTCTTT
size: NA; D: NA; V: TRBV9; length: 15; J: TRBJ2-3; CDR3: CASSVEGLGTDTQYF; DNA: TGTGCCAGCAGCGTAGAGGGCCTTGGCACAGATACGCAGTATTTT
size: NA; D: NA; V: TRBV6-1; length: 14; J: TRBJ2-2; CDR3: CASGRQGGTGELFF; DNA: TGTGCCAGCGGACGGCAGGGGGGTACCGGGGAGCTGTTTTTT
size: NA; D: NA; V: TRBV5-4; length: 13; J: TRBJ1-4; CDR3: CASSLAGSGKLFF; DNA: TGTGCCAGCAGCTTGGCAGGGTCGGGAAAACTGTTTTTT
size: NA; D: NA; V: TRBV28; length: 12; J: TRBJ1-1; CDR3: CASSDFSTQAFF; DNA: TGTGCCAGCAGTGATTTTTCCACTCAAGCTTTCTTT
size: NA; D: TRBD1; V: TRBV6-5; length: 15; J: TRBJ1-6; CDR3: CASSYGGQGDSPLHF; DNA: TGTGCCAGCAGTTACGGGGGACAGGGCGATTCACCCCTCCACTTT
size: NA; D: TRBD2; V: TRBV14; length: 15; J: TRBJ2-1; CDR3: CASSQVAGSNNEQFF; DNA: TGTGCCAGCAGCCAAGTAGCGGGAAGTAACAATGAGCAGTTCTTC
size: NA; D: NA; V: TRBV29-1; length: 13; J: TRBJ2-5; CDR3: CSVEMGVQETQYF; DNA: TGCAGCGTTGAAATGGGGGTACAAGAGACCCAGTACTTC
size: NA; D: NA; V: TRBV6-4; length: 15; J: TRBJ1-1; CDR3: CASRRTALMNTEAFF; DNA: TGTGCCAGCAGAAGGACAGCTCTAATGAACACTGAAGCTTTCTTT
size: NA; D: TRBD1; V: TRBV5-8; length: 16; J: TRBJ2-7; CDR3: CASSPDMGQGSYEQYF; DNA: TGTGCCAGCAGCCCGGATATGGGACAGGGATCCTACGAGCAGTACTTC
size: NA; D: NA; V: TRBV6-5; length: 15; J: TRBJ2-2; CDR3: CASSYHTGNTGELFF; DNA: TGTGCCAGCAGTTACCATACAGGGAACACCGGGGAGCTGTTTTTT
size: NA; D: NA; V: TRBV9; length: 18; J: TRBJ1-6; CDR3: CASSVHRDSGSYNSPLHF; DNA: TGTGCCAGCAGCGTGCACAGGGACTCGGGCTCCTATAATTCACCCCTCCACTTT
size: NA; D: NA; V: TRBV27; length: 14; J: TRBJ1-2; CDR3: CASSSKGDGYGYTF; DNA: TGTGCCAGCAGCTCGAAGGGGGATGGCTATGGCTACACCTTC
size: NA; D: NA; V: TRBV4-1; length: 16; J: TRBJ2-7; CDR3: CASSQEGGVRPYEQYF; DNA: TGCGCCAGCAGCCAAGAAGGGGGGGTAAGACCCTACGAGCAGTACTTC
size: once; D: NA; V: TRBV27; length: 13; J: TRBJ2-2; CDR3: CASSSPGTPELFF; DNA: TGTGCCAGCAGTTCGCCCGGGACACCGGAGCTGTTTTTT
size: NA; D: NA; V: TRBV7-9; length: 12; J: TRBJ2-3; CDR3: CASRAVTYTQYF; DNA: TGTGCCAGCAGAGCGGTCACATATACGCAGTATTTT
size: NA; D: NA; V: TRBV7-3; length: 13; J: TRBJ2-7; CDR3: CASSLSGPGEQYF; DNA: TGTGCCAGCAGCCTCAGCGGCCCGGGCGAGCAGTACTTC
size: NA; D: NA; V: TRBV6-1; length: 14; J: TRBJ1-2; CDR3: CASRDDSLYYGYTF; DNA: TGTGCCAGCAGGGATGACAGCCTGTACTATGGCTACACCTTC
size: NA; D: NA; V: TRBV28; length: 16; J: TRBJ1-6; CDR3: CASSPVGSSYNSPLHF; DNA: TGTGCCAGCAGTCCAGTCGGAAGCTCCTATAATTCACCCCTCCACTTT
size: NA; D: TRBD1; V: TRBV5-6; length: 14; J: TRBJ2-5; CDR3: CASSLQGNQETQYF; DNA: TGTGCCAGCAGCTTACAGGGGAACCAAGAGACCCAGTACTTC
size: NA; D: TRBD2; V: TRBV10-3; length: 13; J: TRBJ2-7; CDR3: CAISVGGSYEQYF; DNA: TGTGCCATCAGTGTAGGCGGGAGCTACGAGCAGTACTTC
size: few; D: NA; V: TRBV4-1; length: 16; J: TRBJ1-1; CDR3: CASSQQGNYVGTEAFF; DNA: TGCGCCAGCAGCCAACAGGGAAACTACGTTGGCACTGAAGCTTTCTTT
size: once; D: NA; V: TRBV13; length: 13; J: TRBJ1-6; CDR3: CASTWGGNSPLHF; DNA: TGTGCCAGCACCTGGGGGGGAAATTCACCCCTCCACTTT
size: NA; D: NA; V: TRBV10-3; length: 14; J: TRBJ2-5; CDR3: CAISEGMRAETQYF; DNA: TGTGCCATCAGTGAGGGAATGCGGGCGGAGACCCAGTACTTC
size: NA; D: NA; V: TRBV9; length: 13; J: TRBJ2-3; CDR3: CASSVGSENTQYF; DNA: TGTGCCAGCAGCGTAGGTTCCGAAAATACGCAGTATTTT
size: NA; D: NA; V: TRBV6-1; length: 12; J: TRBJ1-5; CDR3: CASSAIYQPQHF; DNA: TGTGCCAGCAGTGCCATCTATCAGCCCCAGCATTTT
size: NA; D: TRBD1; V: TRBV4-3; length: 16; J: TRBJ1-2; CDR3: CASSQARDSLNYGYTF; DNA: TGCGCCAGCAGCCAAGCCCGGGACAGTCTCAACTATGGCTACACCTTC
size: NA; D: NA; V: TRBV27; length: 16; J: TRBJ2-3; CDR3: CASSLLDMTGTDTQYF; DNA: TGTGCCAGCAGTTTATTGGACATGACCGGCACAGATACGCAGTATTTT
size: NA; D: TRBD1; V: TRBV6-5; length: 14; J: TRBJ1-6; CDR3: CASSGGLGGSPLHF; DNA: TGTGCCAGCTCAGGGGGTCTCGGGGGTTCACCCCTCCACTTT
size: NA; D: TRBD2; V: TRBV4-1; length: 15; J: TRBJ2-7; CDR3: CASSHRLAALYEQYF; DNA: TGCGCCAGCAGCCACCGACTAGCGGCGCTTTACGAGCAGTACTTC
size: NA; D: NA; V: TRBV4-1; length: 15; J: TRBJ2-7; CDR3: CASSQDNTDTYEQYF; DNA: TGCGCCAGCAGCCAAGATAACACGGACACCTACGAGCAGTACTTC
size: NA; D: TRBD2; V: TRBV25-1; length: 15; J: TRBJ2-7; CDR3: CASSGPSGSYYEQYF; DNA: TGTGCCAGCAGTGGACCTAGCGGGAGTTACTACGAGCAGTACTTC
size: NA; D: NA; V: TRBV20-1; length: 10; J: TRBJ2-3; CDR3: CSVRADTQYF; DNA: TGCAGTGTCAGGGCAGATACGCAGTATTTT
size: NA; D: TRBD1; V: TRBV4-1; length: 15; J: TRBJ2-7; CDR3: CASSRTGTGLYEQYF; DNA: TGCGCCAGCAGCCGAACCGGGACAGGGCTCTACGAGCAGTACTTC
size: NA; D: NA; V: TRBV27; length: 13; J: TRBJ2-7; CDR3: CASSLSVRNEQYF; DNA: TGTGCCAGCAGTTTATCGGTCAGGAACGAGCAGTACTTC
size: NA; D: TRBD1; V: TRBV5-1; length: 12; J: TRBJ2-7; CDR3: CASSPTGGEQYF; DNA: TGCGCCAGCAGCCCGACAGGGGGCGAGCAGTACTTC
size: NA; D: NA; V: TRBV6-5; length: 16; J: TRBJ1-6; CDR3: CASSYGQWENNSPLHF; DNA: TGTGCCAGCAGTTACGGACAGTGGGAAAATAATTCACCCCTCCACTTT
size: NA; D: NA; V: TRBV5-1; length: 19; J: TRBJ2-2; CDR3: CASSLDGRVSPKNTGELFF; DNA: TGCGCCAGCAGCTTGGATGGCAGGGTCTCCCCCAAAAACACCGGGGAGCTGTTTTTT
size: NA; D: TRBD1; V: TRBV7-9; length: 16; J: TRBJ1-5; CDR3: CASSSSTGGLTQPQHF; DNA: TGTGCCAGCAGCTCTTCGACAGGGGGCTTAACTCAGCCCCAGCATTTT
size: NA; D: NA; V: TRBV4-1; length: 17; J: TRBJ1-5; CDR3: CASSQDVSAEGNQPQHF; DNA: TGCGCCAGCAGCCAAGATGTATCCGCTGAGGGCAATCAGCCCCAGCATTTT
size: once; D: NA; V: TRBV28; length: 14; J: TRBJ2-5; CDR3: CASSPDKYQETQYF; DNA: TGTGCCAGCAGCCCCGACAAGTACCAAGAGACCCAGTACTTC
size: NA; D: NA; V: TRBV10-3; length: 14; J: TRBJ1-4; CDR3: CAISAPGQGEKLFF; DNA: TGTGCCATCAGTGCGCCGGGCCAGGGTGAAAAACTGTTTTTT
size: NA; D: TRBD2; V: TRBV9; length: 16; J: TRBJ2-2; CDR3: CASSDRLAGDTGELFF; DNA: TGTGCCAGCAGCGACCGACTAGCGGGAGACACCGGGGAGCTGTTTTTT
size: NA; D: NA; V: TRBV27; length: 15; J: TRBJ1-1; CDR3: CASSLSQTANTEAFF; DNA: TGTGCCAGCAGTTTATCGCAGACAGCGAACACTGAAGCTTTCTTT
size: NA; D: TRBD1; V: TRBV6-6; length: 14; J: TRBJ1-1; CDR3: CASSSWTGVTEAFF; DNA: TGTGCCAGCAGTTCCTGGACAGGGGTCACTGAAGCTTTCTTT
size: NA; D: NA; V: TRBV6-6; length: 14; J: TRBJ1-1; CDR3: CASSYMGANTEAFF; DNA: TGTGCCAGCAGTTACATGGGGGCTAACACTGAAGCTTTCTTT
size: NA; D: NA; V: TRBV5-1; length: 14; J: TRBJ2-3; CDR3: CASSLAGGADTQYF; DNA: TGCGCCAGCAGCTTGGCCGGTGGGGCGGATACGCAGTATTTT